Detailed here is one TCR beta chain. Its specificity is unknown. Over chemoradiotherapy, repertoires were sampled more than once. These data are taken from a study of chemoradiotherapy in HPV16-positive cancers. Regarding the study as a whole: For HPV16-positive patients, expanding HPV-responsive T cells associated with longer recurrence-free survival. Candidate HPV-specific clones and E7-related TCR motifs grew in tumor during treatment. Only two HPV16-positive patients supplied the functional HPV-specificity definition.

Repertoires were generated with immunoSEQ multiplex PCR, while TCRdb's copy carries only in-frame clones and drops some. The sample shows 680 or so clones, roughly nine tenths of them seen only once. V was clipped by 10 bases and J by 6 bases; unmatched bases: 4. Germline V CDR1 and CDR2: MNHEY, SVGAGI. CDR3 size: 12 residues. The sequence was obtained from a human donor with HPV-associated anogenital cancer. The specimen comprised tumor tissue, sampled from a patient who underwent chemoradiotherapy. The gene calls are TRBV6-5 and TRBJ1-5; 9 positions match TRBD1. The CDR3 sequence: CATRTGVQPQHF. As DNA, the CDR3 is TGTGCCACCCGGACAGGGGTTCAGCCCCAGCATTTT.